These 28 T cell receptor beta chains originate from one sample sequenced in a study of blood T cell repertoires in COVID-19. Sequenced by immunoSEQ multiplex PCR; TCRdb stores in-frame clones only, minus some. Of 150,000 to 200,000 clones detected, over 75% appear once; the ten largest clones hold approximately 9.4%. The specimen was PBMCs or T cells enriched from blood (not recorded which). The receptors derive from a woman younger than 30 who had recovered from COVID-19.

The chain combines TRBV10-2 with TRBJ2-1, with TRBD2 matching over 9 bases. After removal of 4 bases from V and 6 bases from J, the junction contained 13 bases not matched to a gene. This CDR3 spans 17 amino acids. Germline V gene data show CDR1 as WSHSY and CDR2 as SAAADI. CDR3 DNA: TGCGCCAGCAGTGGAGCTTATAGCGGGAGACAACGCAATGAGCAGTTCTTC. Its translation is CASSGAYSGRQRNEQFF.

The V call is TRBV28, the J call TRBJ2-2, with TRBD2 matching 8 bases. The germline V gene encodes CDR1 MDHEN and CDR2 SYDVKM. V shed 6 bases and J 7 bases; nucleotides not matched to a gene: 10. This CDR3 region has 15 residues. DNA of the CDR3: TGTGCCAGCAGCCGCGGGGGGTTAATCCTCGGGGAGCTGTTTTTT. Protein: CASSRGGLILGELFF.

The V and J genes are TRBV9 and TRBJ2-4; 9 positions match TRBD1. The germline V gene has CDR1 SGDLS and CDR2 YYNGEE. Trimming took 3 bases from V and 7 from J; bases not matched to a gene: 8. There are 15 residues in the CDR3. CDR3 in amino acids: CASSAGTGKLNIQYF. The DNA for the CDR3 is TGTGCCAGCAGCGCCGGGACAGGGAAGCTGAACATTCAGTACTTC. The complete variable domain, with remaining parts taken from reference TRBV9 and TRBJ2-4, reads DSGVTQTPKHLITATGQRVTLRCSPRSGDLSVYWYQQSLDQGLQFLIQYYNGEERAKGNILERFSAQQFPDLHSELNLSSLELGDSALYFCASSAGTGKLNIQYFGAGTRLSVL.

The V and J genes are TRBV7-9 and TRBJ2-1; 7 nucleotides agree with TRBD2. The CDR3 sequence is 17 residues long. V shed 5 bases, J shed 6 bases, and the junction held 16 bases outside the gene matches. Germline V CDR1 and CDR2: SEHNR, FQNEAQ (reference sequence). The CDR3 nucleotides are TGTGCCAGCAGCCCCCCCGGGGGGTTAGCAAGCAGCAATGAGCAGTTCTTC. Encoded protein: CASSPPGGLASSNEQFF.

Here the CDR3 DNA reads TGTGCCAGCACCCGAGGGGGACGCAACACTGAAGCTTTCTTT. Residues: CASTRGGRNTEAFF. This rearrangement joins TRBV6-5 to TRBJ1-1; maybe TRBD1 (6 bases). Trimming cost V 7 bases and J 2 bases, with 14 bases left between them. Germline V gene data show CDR1 as MNHEY and CDR2 as SVGAGI. This CDR3 region has 14 residues.

The CDR3 DNA reads TGTGCCAGCAGTCTCGGACAGTTTCCTAACTATGGCTACACCTTC. It encodes CASSLGQFPNYGYTF. The rearrangement uses TRBV6-6 and TRBJ1-2; possibly TRBD1 for D (6 bases). Germline V gene sequence: CDR1 MNHNY, CDR2 SVGAGI (reference sequence). CDR3 length: 15 residues. Deletions cut 5 bases from V and 0 bases from J, with 13 bases between.

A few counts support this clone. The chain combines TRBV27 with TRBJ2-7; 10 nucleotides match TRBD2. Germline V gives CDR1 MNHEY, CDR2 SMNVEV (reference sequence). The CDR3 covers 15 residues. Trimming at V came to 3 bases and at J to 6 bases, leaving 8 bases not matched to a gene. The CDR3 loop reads CASSFSLAGVSEQYF. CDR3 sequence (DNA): TGTGCCAGCAGTTTCTCGCTAGCGGGAGTGAGCGAGCAGTACTTC.

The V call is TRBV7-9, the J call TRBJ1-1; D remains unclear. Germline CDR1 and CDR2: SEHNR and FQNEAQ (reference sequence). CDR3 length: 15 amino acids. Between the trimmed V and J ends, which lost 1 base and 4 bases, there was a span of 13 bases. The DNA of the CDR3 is TGTGCCAGCAGCTTAGGAGGGCGCCGGGCCACTGAAGCTTTCTTT. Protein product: CASSLGGRRATEAFF.

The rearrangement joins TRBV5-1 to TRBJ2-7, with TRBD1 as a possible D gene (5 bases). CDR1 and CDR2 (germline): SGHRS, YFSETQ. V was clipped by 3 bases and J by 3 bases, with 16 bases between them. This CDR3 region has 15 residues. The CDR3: CASSSAQEINYEQYF. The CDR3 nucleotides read TGCGCCAGCAGCTCGGCACAGGAGATTAACTACGAGCAGTACTTC.

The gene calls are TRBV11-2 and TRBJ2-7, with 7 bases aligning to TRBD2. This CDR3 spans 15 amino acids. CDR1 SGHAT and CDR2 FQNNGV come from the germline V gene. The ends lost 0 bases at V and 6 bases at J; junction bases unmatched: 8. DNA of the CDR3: TGTGCCAGCAGCTTAGAAGCGGGGATATCAGGCGAGCAGTACTTC. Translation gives CASSLEAGISGEQYF. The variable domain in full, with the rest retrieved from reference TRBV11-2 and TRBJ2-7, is EAGVAQSPRYKIIEKRQSVAFWCNPISGHATLYWYQQILGQGPKLLIQFQNNGVVDDSQLPKDRFSAERLKGVDSTLKIQPAKLEDSAVYLCASSLEAGISGEQYFGPGTRLTVT.

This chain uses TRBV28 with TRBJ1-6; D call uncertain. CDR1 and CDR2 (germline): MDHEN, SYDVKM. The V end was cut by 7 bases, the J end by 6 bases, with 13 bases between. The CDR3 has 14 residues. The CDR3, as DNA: TGTGCCAGCACTACGAGGGCCTCTAATTCACCCCTCCACTTT. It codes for CASTTRASNSPLHF.

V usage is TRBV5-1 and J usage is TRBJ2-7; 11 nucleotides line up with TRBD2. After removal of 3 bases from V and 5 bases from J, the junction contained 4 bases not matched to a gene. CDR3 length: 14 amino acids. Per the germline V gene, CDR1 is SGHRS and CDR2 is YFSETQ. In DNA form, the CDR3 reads TGCGCCAGCAGCTGGGCGGGACTAGCGGACGAGCAGTACTTC. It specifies CASSWAGLADEQYF.

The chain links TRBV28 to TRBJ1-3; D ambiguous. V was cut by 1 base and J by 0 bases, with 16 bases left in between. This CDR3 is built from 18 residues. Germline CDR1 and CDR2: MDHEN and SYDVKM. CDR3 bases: TGTGCCAGCAGTTTATATAGTCTTTCCGGGTTCTCTGGAAACACCATATATTTT. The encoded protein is CASSLYSLSGFSGNTIYF.

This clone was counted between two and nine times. CDR3 bases: TGTGCCAGCAGCCCGGATAAGAGACAGGGGGCTGGCTACACCTTC. It encodes CASSPDKRQGAGYTF. J is TRBJ1-2 and V is TRBV5-4; TRBD1 matches 10 bases. Per germline, CDR1 SGHNT and CDR2 YYREEE (reference sequence). The CDR3 extends over 15 amino acids. The ends lost 4 bases at V and 7 bases at J; junction bases unmatched: 10.

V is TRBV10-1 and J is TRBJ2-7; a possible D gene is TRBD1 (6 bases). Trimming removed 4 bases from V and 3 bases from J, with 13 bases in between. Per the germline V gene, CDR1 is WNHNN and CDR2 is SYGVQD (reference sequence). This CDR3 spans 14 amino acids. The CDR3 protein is CASSVGQTGYEQYF. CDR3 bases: TGCGCCAGCAGTGTAGGACAGACGGGCTACGAGCAGTACTTC.

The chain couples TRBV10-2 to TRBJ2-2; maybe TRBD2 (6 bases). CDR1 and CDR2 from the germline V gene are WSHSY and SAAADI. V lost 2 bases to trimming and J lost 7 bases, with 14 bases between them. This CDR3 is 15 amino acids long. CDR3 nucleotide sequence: TGCGCCAGCAGTGAGAATAGCGGCCGGATCGGGGAGCTGTTTTTT. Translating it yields CASSENSGRIGELFF.

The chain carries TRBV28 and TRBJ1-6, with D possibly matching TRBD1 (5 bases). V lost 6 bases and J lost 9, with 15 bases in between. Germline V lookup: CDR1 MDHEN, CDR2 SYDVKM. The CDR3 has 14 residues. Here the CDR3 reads CASSLPGMRSPLHF. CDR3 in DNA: TGTGCCAGCAGCCTCCCAGGGATGCGTTCACCCCTCCACTTT. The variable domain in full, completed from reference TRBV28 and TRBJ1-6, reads DVKVTQSSRYLVKRTGEKVFLECVQDMDHENMFWYRQDPGLGLRLIYFSYDVKMKEKGDIPEGYSVSREKKERFSLILESASTNQTSMYLCASSLPGMRSPLHFGNGTRLTVT.

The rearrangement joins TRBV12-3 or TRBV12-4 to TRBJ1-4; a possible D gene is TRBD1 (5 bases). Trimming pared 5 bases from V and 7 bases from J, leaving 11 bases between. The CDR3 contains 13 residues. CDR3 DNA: TGTGCCAGCAGTCAACTCAGGGTTGAAAAACTGTTTTTT. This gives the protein CASSQLRVEKLFF.

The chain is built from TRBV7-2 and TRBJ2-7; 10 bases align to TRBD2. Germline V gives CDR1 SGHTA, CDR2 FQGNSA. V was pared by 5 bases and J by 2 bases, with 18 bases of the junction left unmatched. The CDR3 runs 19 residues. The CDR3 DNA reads TGTGCCAGCAGCCTACGACAGACTAGGACTAGCGGAACACCCTACGAGCAGTACTTC. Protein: CASSLRQTRTSGTPYEQYF.

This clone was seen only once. CDR3 amino acids: CASSYAEVNEQFF. In nucleotides, the CDR3 is TGTGCCAGCAGTTACGCAGAAGTAAATGAGCAGTTCTTC. This chain joins TRBV6-2 or TRBV6-3 and TRBJ2-1; no reliable D call. V was pared by 2 bases and J by 7 bases, with 9 bases between. The CDR3 totals 13 residues. The germline gives CDR1 MNHEY, CDR2 SVGEGT.

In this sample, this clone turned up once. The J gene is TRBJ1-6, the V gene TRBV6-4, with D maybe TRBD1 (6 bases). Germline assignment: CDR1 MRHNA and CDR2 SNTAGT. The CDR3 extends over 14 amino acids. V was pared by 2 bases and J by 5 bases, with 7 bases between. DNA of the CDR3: TGTGCCAGCAGTGACGGGGGCGATAATTCACCCCTCCACTTT. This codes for CASSDGGDNSPLHF.

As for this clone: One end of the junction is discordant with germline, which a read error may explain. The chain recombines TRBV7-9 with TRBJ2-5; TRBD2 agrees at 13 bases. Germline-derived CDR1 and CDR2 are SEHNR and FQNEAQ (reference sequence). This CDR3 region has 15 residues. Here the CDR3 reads CASSPRLAGGEIQYF. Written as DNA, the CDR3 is TGTGCCAGCAGCCCGAGACTAGCGGGGGGAGAGATCCAGTACTTC.

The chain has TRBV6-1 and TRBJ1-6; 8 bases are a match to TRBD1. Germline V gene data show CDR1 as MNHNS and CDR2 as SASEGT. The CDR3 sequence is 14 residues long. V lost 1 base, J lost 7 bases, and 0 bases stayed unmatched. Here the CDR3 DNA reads TGTGCCAGCAGTGAAGGACAGGGGAATTCACCCCTCCACTTT. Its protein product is CASSEGQGNSPLHF.

DNA of the CDR3: TGTGCCAGCTCACTCGGACAGGGCGTCTTTTTT. It specifies CASSLGQGVFF. V gene TRBV18 combines with J gene TRBJ1-4; 8 positions agree with TRBD1. The junction had 6 bases not matched to a gene; V was cut back by 4 bases and J by 17 bases. Germline V CDR1 and CDR2: KGHSH, LQKENI. There are 11 residues in the CDR3.

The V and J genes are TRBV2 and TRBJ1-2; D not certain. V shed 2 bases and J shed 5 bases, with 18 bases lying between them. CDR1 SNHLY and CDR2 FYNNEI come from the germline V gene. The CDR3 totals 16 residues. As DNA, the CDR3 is TGTGCCAGCAGTGAATTTACCGAAGCCCTAACTTATGGCTACACCTTC. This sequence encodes CASSEFTEALTYGYTF.

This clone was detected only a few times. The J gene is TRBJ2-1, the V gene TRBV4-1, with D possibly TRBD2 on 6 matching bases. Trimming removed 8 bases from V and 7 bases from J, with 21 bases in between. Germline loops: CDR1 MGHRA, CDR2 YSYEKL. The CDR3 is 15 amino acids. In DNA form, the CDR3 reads TGCGCCAGCGGAATCGGGAGCGCGGCGGTTAATGAGCAGTTCTTC. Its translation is CASGIGSAAVNEQFF.

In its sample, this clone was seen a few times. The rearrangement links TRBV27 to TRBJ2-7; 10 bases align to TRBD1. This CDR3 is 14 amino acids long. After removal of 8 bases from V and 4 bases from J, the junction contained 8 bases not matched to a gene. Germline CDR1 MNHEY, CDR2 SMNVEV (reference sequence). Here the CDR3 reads CASHRTGGRYEQYF. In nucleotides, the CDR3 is TGTGCCAGCCACCGGACAGGGGGGAGGTACGAGCAGTACTTC.

CDR3 protein: CASSPGGGAVNTEAFF. The CDR3 nucleotides read TGTGCCAGCTCGCCAGGGGGAGGGGCCGTGAACACTGAAGCTTTCTTT. This rearrangement joins TRBV18 to TRBJ1-1, with 7 bases aligning to TRBD1. This CDR3 spans 16 amino acids. V gave up 6 bases and J gave up 0 bases; unmatched junction bases: 10. Germline V lookup: CDR1 KGHSH, CDR2 LQKENI.